These T cell receptor beta chains were read from a single sample in a study of blood T cell repertoires in COVID-19. Measured with immunoSEQ multiplex PCR; TCRdb has only the in-frame clones, and not every one. The sample records roughly 200,000 clones, around nine tenths being singletons. The material sequenced was peripheral blood. These receptor sequences come from a man between 18 and 35 years old with active or convalescent COVID-19. Both conserved end residues are part of each CDR3. Fields, in order: CDR3 protein, CDR3 DNA, J gene, V gene, D gene, clone size. The D gene is left open where the match is weak. Clone sizes are given selectively: once, few, many, or a class where the clone is expanded.

cdr3_aa: CASSITGGTGELFF
cdr3_nt: TGTGCCAGTAGTATTACAGGGGGCACCGGGGAGCTGTTTTTT
j_call: TRBJ2-2
v_call: TRBV19
d_call: TRBD1
clone_size: -

cdr3_aa: CATSRDIGWTGVNTGELFF
cdr3_nt: TGTGCCACCAGCAGAGATATTGGGTGGACAGGGGTGAACACCGGGGAGCTGTTTTTT
j_call: TRBJ2-2
v_call: TRBV15
d_call: TRBD1
clone_size: -

cdr3_aa: CASSPRDINEKLFF
cdr3_nt: TGCGCCAGCAGCCCCAGAGACATTAATGAAAAACTGTTTTTT
j_call: TRBJ1-4
v_call: TRBV5-1
d_call: -
clone_size: -

cdr3_aa: CASSAWTDEQYF
cdr3_nt: TGTGCCAGCAGCGCGTGGACAGACGAGCAGTACTTC
j_call: TRBJ2-7
v_call: TRBV3-1/TRBV3-2
d_call: -
clone_size: -

cdr3_aa: CASSSSPGSRLYGYTF
cdr3_nt: TGTGCCAGCAGTTCATCTCCCGGGAGCCGATTATATGGCTACACCTTC
j_call: TRBJ1-2
v_call: TRBV6-5
d_call: -
clone_size: -

cdr3_aa: CASSLDPRLAGVAEQYF
cdr3_nt: TGTGCCAGCAGCTTAGATCCCCGACTAGCGGGAGTGGCCGAGCAGTACTTC
j_call: TRBJ2-7
v_call: TRBV7-2
d_call: TRBD2
clone_size: -

cdr3_aa: CASSLVLAGLYNEQFF
cdr3_nt: TGCGCCAGCAGCTTGGTCTTAGCGGGACTCTACAATGAGCAGTTCTTC
j_call: TRBJ2-1
v_call: TRBV5-1
d_call: TRBD2
clone_size: -

cdr3_aa: CASSRSNQPQHF
cdr3_nt: TGTGCCAGCAGCCGTAGCAATCAGCCCCAGCATTTT
j_call: TRBJ1-5
v_call: TRBV7-2
d_call: -
clone_size: -

cdr3_aa: CAWGDRVDTIYF
cdr3_nt: TGTGCCTGGGGTGACAGGGTAGACACCATATATTTT
j_call: TRBJ1-3
v_call: TRBV30
d_call: TRBD1
clone_size: -

cdr3_aa: CASSIREAQYF
cdr3_nt: TGTGCCAGTAGTATCCGAGAGGCGCAGTATTTT
j_call: TRBJ2-3
v_call: TRBV19
d_call: -
clone_size: -

cdr3_aa: CASSEAWGGNGYTF
cdr3_nt: TGTGCCAGCAGTGAAGCATGGGGAGGTAATGGCTACACCTTC
j_call: TRBJ1-2
v_call: TRBV6-1
d_call: -
clone_size: -

cdr3_aa: CASSQKTVLQETQYF
cdr3_nt: TGTGCCAGCAGCCAAAAGACAGTTCTCCAAGAGACCCAGTACTTC
j_call: TRBJ2-5
v_call: TRBV5-4
d_call: -
clone_size: -

cdr3_aa: CAWSVGVTLEAFF
cdr3_nt: TGTGCCTGGAGTGTAGGAGTTACCCTTGAAGCTTTCTTT
j_call: TRBJ1-1
v_call: TRBV30
d_call: -
clone_size: -

cdr3_aa: CASSVVPHPTSMETQYF
cdr3_nt: TGTGCCAGCAGCGTAGTACCCCACCCCACTAGCATGGAGACCCAGTACTTC
j_call: TRBJ2-5
v_call: TRBV9
d_call: -
clone_size: -

cdr3_aa: CASSYSTQDPGLTQYF
cdr3_nt: TGTGCCAGCAGTTACAGCACACAAGACCCCGGGTTGACGCAGTATTTT
j_call: TRBJ2-3
v_call: TRBV6-2/TRBV6-3
d_call: -
clone_size: once

cdr3_aa: CASSIQRSGANVLTF
cdr3_nt: TGTGCCAGTAGTATTCAGCGCTCTGGGGCCAACGTCCTGACTTTC
j_call: TRBJ2-6
v_call: TRBV19
d_call: -
clone_size: -

cdr3_aa: CASSIGLAGYEQYF
cdr3_nt: TGTGCCAGTAGTATAGGACTAGCAGGATACGAGCAGTACTTC
j_call: TRBJ2-7
v_call: TRBV19
d_call: TRBD2
clone_size: -

cdr3_aa: CASSKDRIPQPQHF
cdr3_nt: TGTGCCAGTAGTAAAGACAGGATCCCTCAGCCCCAGCATTTT
j_call: TRBJ1-5
v_call: TRBV19
d_call: -
clone_size: few

cdr3_aa: CASSQRGSSYNSPLHF
cdr3_nt: TGTGCCAGCAGCCAACGGGGAAGCTCCTATAATTCACCCCTCCACTTT
j_call: TRBJ1-6
v_call: TRBV3-1/TRBV3-2
d_call: -
clone_size: -

cdr3_aa: CAISGANLNTGELFF
cdr3_nt: TGTGCCATCAGCGGAGCTAACCTGAACACCGGGGAGCTGTTTTTT
j_call: TRBJ2-2
v_call: TRBV10-3
d_call: -
clone_size: -

cdr3_aa: CASSINGGSNQPQHF
cdr3_nt: TGTGCCAGTAGTATAAACGGGGGTAGCAATCAGCCCCAGCATTTT
j_call: TRBJ1-5
v_call: TRBV19
d_call: -
clone_size: -

cdr3_aa: CAISEPPDSGRRRTGELFF
cdr3_nt: TGTGCCATCAGTGAGCCCCCGGATAGCGGGAGGCGTCGCACCGGGGAGCTGTTTTTT
j_call: TRBJ2-2
v_call: TRBV10-3
d_call: TRBD2
clone_size: once

cdr3_aa: CASSLGEWTGDETQYF
cdr3_nt: TGTGCCAGCAGCCTCGGGGAATGGACAGGGGATGAGACCCAGTACTTC
j_call: TRBJ2-5
v_call: TRBV7-9
d_call: TRBD1
clone_size: -

cdr3_aa: CASSEPGLGSDTQYF
cdr3_nt: TGTGCCAGCAGTGAACCGGGACTAGGGTCAGATACGCAGTATTTT
j_call: TRBJ2-3
v_call: TRBV27
d_call: TRBD2
clone_size: -

cdr3_aa: CATSRTGNQPQHF
cdr3_nt: TGTGCCACCTCGCGGACAGGGAACCAGCCCCAGCATTTT
j_call: TRBJ1-5
v_call: TRBV15
d_call: TRBD1
clone_size: -